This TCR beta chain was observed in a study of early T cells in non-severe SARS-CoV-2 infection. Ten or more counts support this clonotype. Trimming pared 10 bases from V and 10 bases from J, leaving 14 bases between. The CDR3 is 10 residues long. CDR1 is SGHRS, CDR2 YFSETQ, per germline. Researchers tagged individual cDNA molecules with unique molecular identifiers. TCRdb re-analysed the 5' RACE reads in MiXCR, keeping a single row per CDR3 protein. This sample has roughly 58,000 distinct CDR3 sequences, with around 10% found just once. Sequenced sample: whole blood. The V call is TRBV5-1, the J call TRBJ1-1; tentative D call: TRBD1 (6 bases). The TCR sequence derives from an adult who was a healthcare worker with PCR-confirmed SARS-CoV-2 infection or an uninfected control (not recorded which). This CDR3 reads CADRTERAFF. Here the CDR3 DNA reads TGCGCCGACAGGACAGAAAGAGCTTTCTTT. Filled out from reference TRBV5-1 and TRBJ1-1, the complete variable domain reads KAGVTQTPRYLIKTRGQQVTLSCSPISGHRSVSWYQQTPGQGLQFLFEYFSETQRNKGNFPGRFSGRQFSNSRSEMNVSTLELGDSALYLCADRTERAFFGQGTRLTVV.